This entry is about one T cell receptor (beta chain). CDR1 and CDR2 (germline): MDHEN, SYDVKM. Trimming took 4 bases from V and 2 from J; bases not matched to a gene: 3. The CDR3 sequence is 16 residues long. The record originates from a study of blood T cell repertoires in COVID-19. At the level of the study: In each case, the material was cDNA or gDNA derived from T cells, B-cell-depleted T cells, or PBMCs.

Sequencing was performed with immunoSEQ multiplex PCR; in TCRdb, only in-frame clones are kept and a portion is missing. The repertoire holds 190,000 or so clones, with around 90% as singletons. Symptom resolution, clearance, or two negative PCRs marked donors in Cohort 3 as recovered. This TCR was sampled from a woman aged 25-40 years who had recovered from COVID-19. Sequencing input: PBMCs or T cells enriched from blood (not recorded which). The chain links TRBV28 to TRBJ2-3; 13 bases are a match to TRBD2. CDR3 sequence reads: CASSSGLAGYTDTQYF. The DNA of the CDR3 is TGTGCCAGCAGTTCGGGACTAGCGGGATACACAGATACGCAGTATTTT.